This T cell receptor beta chain is from a study of beta chain features in type 1 diabetes. Study-wide results and limits: When VDJ junctions were examined, type 1 diabetes patients showed fewer insertions and more deletions. These data did not resolve whether HLA type affects TCRB rearrangement. Researchers report that Type 1 diabetes patients had moderately but significantly shorter TCRB CDR3s across all four CD4+ subsets.

Trimming left V 0 bases short and J 6 bases short, with 4 bases between. The germline gives CDR1 SGDLS, CDR2 YYNGEE. The CDR3 totals 11 residues. Expressed TCRB transcripts were sequenced because the entire RNA isolate underwent reverse transcription. Some clones are missing from TCRdb's copy, which holds only in-frame ones; the method was immunoSEQ multiplex PCR. The sample has some 200,000 clones; under 20% are singletons. In the case of this clone: Antigen: not known.

The clonotype originates from a man aged 25-40 years with type 1 diabetes. Material for sequencing was naive CD4+ T cells from blood. This chain uses TRBV9 with TRBJ2-7; D ambiguous. The CDR3 DNA is TGTGCCAGCAGCGTAGGTCGCGAGCAGTACTTC. It encodes CASSVGREQYF.